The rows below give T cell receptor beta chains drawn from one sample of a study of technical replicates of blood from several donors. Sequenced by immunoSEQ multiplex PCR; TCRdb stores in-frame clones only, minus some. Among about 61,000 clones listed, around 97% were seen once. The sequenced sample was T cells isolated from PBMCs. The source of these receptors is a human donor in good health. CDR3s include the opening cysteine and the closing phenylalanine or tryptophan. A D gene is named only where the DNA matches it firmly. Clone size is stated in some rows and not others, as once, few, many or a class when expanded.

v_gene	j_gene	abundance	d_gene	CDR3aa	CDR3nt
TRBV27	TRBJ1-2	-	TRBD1	CASSLSPGTGYGYTF	TGTGCCAGCAGTCTCTCCCCCGGGACAGGGTATGGCTACACCTTC
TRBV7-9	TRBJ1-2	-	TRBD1	CASSQTKTGVDF	TGTGCCAGCAGCCAAACGAAGACAGGGGTTGACTTC
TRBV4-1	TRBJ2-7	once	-	CASSQESGTYEQYF	TGCGCCAGCAGCCAAGAATCGGGAACCTACGAGCAGTACTTC
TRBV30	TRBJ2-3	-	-	CAWMRRAATDTQYF	TGTGCCTGGATGAGGCGGGCCGCCACAGATACGCAGTATTTT
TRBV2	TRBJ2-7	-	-	CASSAAYEQYF	TGTGCCAGCAGTGCCGCCTACGAGCAGTACTTC
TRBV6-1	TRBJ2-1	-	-	CASSEGVRLAEQFF	TGTGCCAGCAGTGAAGGCGTCAGGCTAGCGGAGCAGTTCTTC
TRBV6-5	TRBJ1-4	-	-	CASSRGTREIEKLFF	TGTGCCAGCAGCCGAGGGACGCGGGAAATTGAAAAACTGTTTTTT
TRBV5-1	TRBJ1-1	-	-	CASSLAPGTIEAFF	TGCGCCAGCAGCTTGGCCCCTGGTACTATTGAAGCTTTCTTT
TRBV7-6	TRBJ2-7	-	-	CASRAGHGAYEQYF	TGTGCCAGCAGGGCTGGTCACGGGGCCTACGAGCAGTACTTC
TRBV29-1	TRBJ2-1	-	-	CSVEKNEDNEQFF	TGCAGCGTTGAAAAAAACGAGGACAATGAGCAGTTCTTC
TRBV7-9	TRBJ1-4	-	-	CASSLVSGNSEKLFF	TGTGCCAGCAGCTTAGTTTCAGGAAATAGTGAAAAACTGTTTTTT
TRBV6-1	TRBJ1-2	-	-	CASSEARGPYGYTF	TGTGCCAGCAGTGAAGCGCGGGGACCCTATGGCTACACCTTC
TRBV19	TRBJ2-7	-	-	CASSMRGGPSYEQYF	TGTGCCAGTAGTATGAGGGGGGGGCCTTCCTACGAGCAGTACTTC
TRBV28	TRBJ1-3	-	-	CASRTTGHGNTIYF	TGTGCCAGCAGAACCACAGGGCATGGAAACACCATATATTTT
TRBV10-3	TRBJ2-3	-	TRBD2	CAISEGLAGVKSDTQYF	TGTGCCATCAGTGAAGGACTAGCGGGAGTTAAATCAGATACGCAGTATTTT
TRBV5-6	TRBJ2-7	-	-	CASSPRQDLSYEEQYF	TGTGCCAGCAGCCCCAGACAGGATCTATCCTACGAGGAGCAGTACTTC
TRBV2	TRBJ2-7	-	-	CASSVVAAYEQYF	TGTGCCAGCAGTGTGGTCGCAGCCTACGAGCAGTACTTC
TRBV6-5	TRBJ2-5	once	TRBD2	CASSSRLAQGTQYF	TGTGCCAGCAGTTCCAGACTAGCTCAGGGGACCCAGTACTTC
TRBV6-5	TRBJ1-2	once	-	CASSYSQNYNYGYTF	TGTGCCAGCAGTTACTCTCAGAACTATAACTATGGCTACACCTTC
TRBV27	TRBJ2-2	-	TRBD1	CASSQGQGGTGELFF	TGTGCCAGCAGCCAAGGACAGGGGGGCACCGGGGAGCTGTTTTTT
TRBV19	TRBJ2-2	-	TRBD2	CASSTGGAANTGELFF	TGTGCCAGTAGTACCGGGGGGGCGGCGAACACCGGGGAGCTGTTTTTT
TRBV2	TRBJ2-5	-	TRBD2	CASSKGLAGETQYF	TGTGCCAGCAGTAAGGGACTAGCGGGGGAGACCCAGTACTTC
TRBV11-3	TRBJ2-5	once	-	CASSLSRHQETQYF	TGTGCCAGCAGCTTGAGCAGGCACCAAGAGACCCAGTACTTC
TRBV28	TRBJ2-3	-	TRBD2	CASSMGLAGGPTHGDTQYF	TGTGCCAGCAGTATGGGACTAGCGGGAGGGCCGACCCATGGGGATACGCAGTATTTT
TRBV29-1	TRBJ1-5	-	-	CSVGVGADQPQHF	TGCAGCGTTGGGGTGGGGGCTGATCAGCCCCAGCATTTT
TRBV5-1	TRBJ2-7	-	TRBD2	CASSETSGPSYEQYF	TGCGCCAGCAGCGAGACTAGCGGACCCTCCTACGAGCAGTACTTC
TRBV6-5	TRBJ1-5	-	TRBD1	CASSYSWTGRQPQHF	TGTGCCAGCAGTTACTCTTGGACAGGGCGGCAGCCCCAGCATTTT
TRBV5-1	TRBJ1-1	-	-	CASSLGLGGEDSAFF	TGCGCCAGCAGCTTGGGACTTGGGGGGGAGGATTCGGCTTTCTTT